The 20 T cell receptor beta chains below all came from one sample that was sequenced in a study of identical twins. TCRdb ran MiXCR on the 5' RACE reads and lists one entry per CDR3 protein. Among around 690,000 distinct CDR3 sequences, approximately 21% were seen once, and the ten largest hold about 4.5%. This sample also belongs to another study, concerning T cells expressing NK-cell markers.

The material sequenced was PBMCs. These receptors were taken from a woman between 18 and 29 years old in good health.

J is TRBJ1-5 and V is TRBV7-2; D is uncertain. The V end was cut by 1 base, the J end by 7 bases, with 8 bases between. This CDR3 contains 13 residues. CDR1 and CDR2 from the germline V gene are SGHTA and FQGNSA. The CDR3 DNA is TGTGCCAGCAGCTTAGAAAATACGCAGCCCCAGCATTTT. It is translated as CASSLENTQPQHF. Complete variable domain (other parts from reference TRBV7-2 and TRBJ1-5): GAGVSQSPSNKVTEKGKDVELRCDPISGHTALYWYRQSLGQGLEFLIYFQGNSAPDKSGLPSDRFSAERTGGSVSTLTIQRTQQEDSAVYLCASSLENTQPQHFGDGTRLSIL.

This clonotype was counted between two and nine times. V usage is TRBV5-1 and J usage is TRBJ2-7; perhaps TRBD2 as D (5 bases). Looked up from germline, CDR1 is SGHRS and CDR2 is YFSETQ. The CDR3 extends over 15 amino acids. The V end lost 0 bases, the J end lost 3 bases, and 13 bases lay between the germline ends. CDR3 region: CASSLGGPPLYEQYF. The DNA for the CDR3 is TGCGCCAGCAGCTTGGGAGGGCCCCCTCTCTACGAGCAGTACTTC.

The chain is built from TRBV3-1 and TRBJ2-7; D gene ambiguous. The CDR3 has 15 residues. V was trimmed by 0 bases and J by 3 bases, leaving 12 bases between them. Per the germline V gene, CDR1 is LGHDT and CDR2 is YNNKEL (reference sequence). As DNA, the CDR3 is TGTGCCAGCAGCCAAGAGGGCGGACCCTTCTACGAGCAGTACTTC. This encodes CASSQEGGPFYEQYF.

This clonotype was recorded at least ten times. The CDR3 DNA is TGCGCCAGCAGCTTGGAGGGGTCTAGCGGGGGGAATGAGCAGTTCTTC. This encodes CASSLEGSSGGNEQFF. The chain links TRBV5-1 to TRBJ2-1, with 11 bases matching TRBD2. The V and J ends lost 0 bases and 7 bases, in that order; junction bases with no gene match: 6. The CDR3 is 16 residues long. CDR1 SGHRS and CDR2 YFSETQ come from the germline V gene.

The chain couples TRBV5-6 to TRBJ2-1; the match to TRBD2 covers 11 bases. The germline V gene encodes CDR1 SGHDT and CDR2 YYEEEE. V gave up 7 bases and J gave up 4 bases; unmatched junction bases: 10. This CDR3 is 16 amino acids long. The CDR3 is CASLTLLAGVYNEQFF. The CDR3 region has the DNA TGTGCCAGCTTGACGCTACTAGCGGGGGTTTACAATGAGCAGTTCTTC.

J is TRBJ1-2 and V is TRBV7-3, with TRBD1 matching over 7 bases. This CDR3 is built from 12 residues. CDR1 SGHTA and CDR2 FQGTGA come from the germline V gene. The ends lost 8 bases at V and 6 bases at J; junction bases unmatched: 6. CDR3 region: CASSDRENGYTF. The CDR3 DNA sequence: TGTGCCAGCTCAGACAGGGAAAATGGCTACACCTTC. Based on the CDR3 plus reference TRBV7-3 and TRBJ1-2, the full variable domain is GAGVSQTPSNKVTEKGKYVELRCDPISGHTALYWYRQSLGQGPEFLIYFQGTGAADDSGLPNDRFFAVRPEGSVSTLKIQRTERGDSAVYLCASSDRENGYTFGSGTRLTVV.

There are many counts of this clonotype. The chain uses TRBV9 and TRBJ2-1, with 13 positions matching TRBD2. Germline V gene sequence: CDR1 SGDLS, CDR2 YYNGEE. The CDR3 length is 15 residues. The V segment lost 6 bases and the J segment 4 bases; nucleotides outside the gene matches: 4. The CDR3 coding sequence is TGTGCCAGCACCACACTAGCGGGAGGGTACAATGAGCAGTTCTTC. The encoded protein is CASTTLAGGYNEQFF.

The rearrangement uses TRBV10-3 and TRBJ1-2, with D uncertain. CDR3 size: 11 residues. Deletions cut 2 bases from V and 6 bases from J, with 4 bases between. Looked up from germline, CDR1 is ENHRY and CDR2 is SYGVKD. The CDR3 DNA follows: TGTGCCATCAGTGAGGGGAATGGCTACACCTTC. Translation gives CAISEGNGYTF.

This clonotype has at least ten counts. This chain links TRBV15 with TRBJ2-5; D gene unclear. The CDR3 sequence is 17 residues long. CDR1 is LNHNV, CDR2 YYDKDF, per germline (reference sequence). Trimming took 3 bases from V and 3 from J, leaving 20 bases between them. In DNA, the CDR3 is TGTGCCACCAGCAGCTTTCCTTGGCTAGTTTTCAAAGAGACCCAGTACTTC. Translating gives CATSSFPWLVFKETQYF.

This clonotype has only a few counts. The chain has TRBV7-2 and TRBJ2-7; 14 nucleotides agree with TRBD2. Trimming took 8 bases from V and 6 from J; bases not matched to a gene: 0. Germline CDR1 and CDR2: SGHTA and FQGNSA. CDR3 length: 12 residues. This CDR3 reads CASGTSGSEQYF. CDR3 DNA: TGTGCCAGCGGGACTAGCGGGAGCGAGCAGTACTTC.

This clonotype was seen at least ten times. The chain employs TRBV10-3 and TRBJ1-2; the D gene is possibly TRBD1 (6 bases). CDR1 ENHRY and CDR2 SYGVKD come from the germline V gene. The V end lost 7 bases, the J end lost 1 base, and 10 bases lay between the germline ends. CDR3 length equals 13 residues. The CDR3 DNA follows: TGTGCCATCACCCCGGACAGTAACTATGGCTACACCTTC. Protein product: CAITPDSNYGYTF.

The rearrangement links TRBV12-3 or TRBV12-4 to TRBJ2-5; 9 nucleotides line up with TRBD2. The ends lost 2 bases at V and 2 bases at J; junction bases unmatched: 9. This CDR3 has 17 amino acids. CDR3 DNA: TGTGCCAGCAGTTTACGTCCAGGGGCGGGGGGGCAAGAGACCCAGTACTTC. It encodes CASSLRPGAGGQETQYF.

J is TRBJ2-2 and V is TRBV7-2; 7 positions agree with TRBD2. The V and J ends lost 4 bases and 7 bases, in that order; junction bases with no gene match: 6. The germline V gene encodes CDR1 SGHTA and CDR2 FQGNSA. The CDR3 length is 14 residues. The CDR3 loop reads CASSSYREVGELFF. The DNA of the CDR3 is TGTGCCAGCAGCTCATATCGGGAGGTCGGGGAGCTGTTTTTT.

This clonotype was counted only a few times. V is TRBV9 and J is TRBJ2-5; either TRBD1 or TRBD2 may fit D (6 bases each). Germline V gene lookup returns CDR1 SGDLS and CDR2 YYNGEE. The CDR3 covers 14 residues. V lost 3 bases to trimming and J lost 4 bases, with 13 bases between them. CDR3: CASSERGERETQYF. CDR3 nucleotides: TGTGCCAGCAGCGAGAGGGGGGAGCGAGAGACCCAGTACTTC.

This clonotype has just a few counts. The gene calls are TRBV7-9 and TRBJ2-5, with D possibly called TRBD1 or TRBD2 (7 bases each). This CDR3 is built from 14 residues. Between the trimmed V and J ends, which lost 5 bases and 2 bases, there was a span of 12 bases. The germline V gene encodes CDR1 SEHNR and CDR2 FQNEAQ (reference sequence). DNA of the CDR3: TGTGCCAGCAGCCCCCAGGGGGGGCAAGAGACCCAGTACTTC. Its translation is CASSPQGGQETQYF.

This clonotype was picked up many times. This chain connects TRBV10-3 to TRBJ2-7, with TRBD2 identical over 11 bases. Unmatched junction bases numbered 5, after V lost 3 bases and J lost 4 bases. The germline gives CDR1 ENHRY, CDR2 SYGVKD. The CDR3 contains 15 residues. Here the CDR3 reads CAISDSSGRAYEQYF. CDR3 sequence (DNA): TGTGCCATCAGTGATAGTAGCGGGAGGGCATACGAGCAGTACTTC.

The J gene is TRBJ2-3, the V gene TRBV15, with 9 nucleotides matching TRBD2. CDR1 and CDR2 (germline): LNHNV, YYDKDF (reference sequence). The CDR3 contains 13 residues. The ends lost 11 bases at V and 5 bases at J; junction bases unmatched: 8. The CDR3 DNA reads TGTGCCCTCGGCAGCGGGGGGCAAGATACGCAGTATTTT. Amino acids: CALGSGGQDTQYF.

This clonotype was counted between two and nine times. In nucleotides, the CDR3 is TGTGCCAGCAGCCCGACCTCCGGGACTAGCGGAAACAATGAGCAGTTCTTC. Its translation: CASSPTSGTSGNNEQFF. The chain uses TRBV7-9 and TRBJ2-1; 11 bases map to TRBD2. This CDR3 region has 17 residues. Losses at the gene ends were 5 bases for V and 5 bases for J; bases not matched to a gene: 11. CDR1 and CDR2 from the germline V gene are SEHNR and FQNEAQ (reference sequence).

The gene calls are TRBV12-3 or TRBV12-4 and TRBJ2-5; D remains ambiguous. The CDR3 is made up of 14 amino acids. Trimming stripped 4 bases from V and 2 bases from J, with 11 bases between. The CDR3 DNA follows: TGTGCCAGCAGTTCGTTGGGGATACAAGAGACCCAGTACTTC. It yields the protein CASSSLGIQETQYF.

Only a few counts were recorded for this clonotype. The rearrangement links TRBV6-1 to TRBJ1-2; D uncertain. Trimming removed 4 bases at V and 6 bases at J, with 15 bases between. CDR1 and CDR2 from the germline V gene are MNHNS and SASEGT. CDR3 length: 14 residues. As DNA, the CDR3 is TGTGCCAGCAGTGCCGGCAGCGGTGGAGATGGCTACACCTTC. Its protein product is CASSAGSGGDGYTF.